Following are 28 T cell receptor beta chains from one sample sequenced in a study of patients and donors after allogeneic stem cell transplantation. TCRdb used MiXCR to reprocess the RT-PCR reads, holding one entry per CDR3 protein. The sample has about 31,000 distinct CDR3 sequences, around 6.8% seen once; the top ten hold about a third. Sequenced material: blood, either unsorted or a sorted T cell fraction (not recorded which). The receptors derive from a human donor who was either an allogeneic HSCT recipient or a stem cell or donor lymphocyte infusion donor (not recorded which). It is not recorded whose cells these are; they may come from a transplant donor.

This clonotype was seen ten or more times. This rearrangement joins TRBV18 to TRBJ2-3; D may be TRBD1 or TRBD2 (5 bases each). CDR3 length: 17 amino acids. Germline V gene lookup returns CDR1 KGHSH and CDR2 LQKENI. V lost 1 base to trimming and J lost 4 bases, with 18 bases between them. The CDR3 here is CASSPLIGGTTADTQYF. For the CDR3, the DNA is TGTGCCAGCTCACCACTTATTGGGGGAACCACAGCAGATACGCAGTATTTT.

This clonotype was counted ten times or more. The chain recombines TRBV12-3 or TRBV12-4 with TRBJ2-1; perhaps D is TRBD1 or TRBD2 (9 bases each). The CDR3 runs 16 residues. V lost 5 bases and J lost 4, with 18 bases in between. CDR3 DNA sequence: TGTGCCAGCAGTAGCGGGGGGACAGGGAGTTACAATGAGCAGTTCTTC. Protein product: CASSSGGTGSYNEQFF.

In its sample, this clonotype was seen many times. CDR3 coding DNA: TGTGCCAGCAGCTCACTAGCGGGAGGGGGCACAGATACGCAGTATTTT. Translating gives CASSSLAGGGTDTQYF. This chain connects TRBV7-2 to TRBJ2-3; 13 bases agree with TRBD2. J gave up 1 base and V 4 bases, and 2 bases lay outside the gene matches. Germline assignment: CDR1 SGHTA and CDR2 FQGNSA. The CDR3 consists of 16 residues.

This clonotype was observed a few times. The chain uses TRBV24-1 and TRBJ2-1, with TRBD2 matching 11 bases. The V gene end was trimmed by 3 bases and the J gene end by 4 bases; junction bases not matched to a gene: 10. The CDR3 runs to 18 residues. CDR1 and CDR2 (germline): KGHDR, SFDVKD. The CDR3 sequence is CATSDTITTSGKYNEQFF. CDR3 bases: TGTGCCACCAGTGATACTATAACGACTAGCGGGAAATACAATGAGCAGTTCTTC.

In this sample, this clonotype is medium-sized. The chain combines TRBV5-1 with TRBJ1-2, with D unclear. The CDR3 contains 13 residues. Germline CDR1 reads SGHRS; CDR2 reads YFSETQ. The V and J ends lost 3 bases and 4 bases respectively, with 10 bases between them. The CDR3 region has the DNA TGCGCCAGCAGCTCGGACGGATCCTATGGCTACACCTTC. The encoded protein is CASSSDGSYGYTF.

By its share, this clonotype is medium-sized. The V gene is TRBV28, the J gene TRBJ1-4; possibly TRBD1 for D (5 bases). This CDR3 region has 14 residues. Trimming shortened V by 8 bases and J by 2 bases, and 12 bases separated the two germline ends. Looked up from germline, CDR1 is MDHEN and CDR2 is SYDVKM. The CDR3: CASGARDTNEKLFF. CDR3 nucleotides: TGTGCCAGCGGCGCCCGGGACACTAATGAAAAACTGTTTTTT. The entire variable domain, with the rest obtained from reference TRBV28 and TRBJ1-4, is as follows: DVKVTQSSRYLVKRTGEKVFLECVQDMDHENMFWYRQDPGLGLRLIYFSYDVKMKEKGDIPEGYSVSREKKERFSLILESASTNQTSMYLCASGARDTNEKLFFGSGTQLSVL.

The V gene is TRBV6-5, the J gene TRBJ2-1; D gene unclear. Germline V gene data show CDR1 as MNHEY and CDR2 as SVGAGI. V lost 4 bases and J lost 10, with 14 bases in between. The CDR3 extends over 13 amino acids. In nucleotides, the CDR3 is TGTGCCAGCAGTTCCCCTATCTATGGCGAGCAGTTCTTC. Its protein is CASSSPIYGEQFF.

The chain carries TRBV7-9 and TRBJ1-2; 11 nucleotides agree with TRBD1. Per germline, CDR1 SEHNR and CDR2 FQNEAQ (reference sequence). V gave up 5 bases and J gave up 8 bases; unmatched junction bases: 13. This CDR3 has 16 amino acids. The CDR3 DNA is TGTGCCAGCAGCCCTGCGTTGGACAGGGGGCTGAAGGGCTACACCTTC. This sequence encodes CASSPALDRGLKGYTF.

This clonotype was recorded at least ten times. The gene calls are TRBV5-1 and TRBJ2-3; 10 positions agree with TRBD1. The germline gives CDR1 SGHRS, CDR2 YFSETQ. V lost 7 bases, J lost 2 bases, and 4 bases stayed unmatched. The CDR3 is made up of 14 amino acids. The CDR3 sequence: CASQDRGDTDTQYF. The CDR3 coding sequence is TGCGCCAGCCAGGACAGGGGGGACACAGATACGCAGTATTTT.

Many counts were recorded for this clonotype. The chain is built from TRBV12-3 or TRBV12-4 and TRBJ2-3; D gene uncertain. CDR3 length: 14 amino acids. Trimming left V 5 bases short and J 1 base short, with 10 bases between. The CDR3 sequence: CASSVSQGTDTQYF. Written as DNA, the CDR3 is TGTGCCAGCAGTGTTTCTCAGGGCACAGATACGCAGTATTTT.

This clonotype showed up just a few times. The V gene is TRBV28, the J gene TRBJ2-7, with 8 bases that match TRBD2. The length of the CDR3 is 15 residues. The V gene's germline CDR1 is MDHEN and CDR2 SYDVKM. J lost 0 bases, V lost 6 bases, and 7 bases had no gene match. The CDR3 region is CASRRLAGSSYEQYF. In DNA, the CDR3 is TGTGCCAGCAGGCGATTAGCGGGAAGCTCCTACGAGCAGTACTTC.

This clonotype was seen many times. The chain combines TRBV18 with TRBJ2-5, with D hard to call. Trimming left V 2 bases short and J 5 bases short, with 12 bases between. Germline CDR1 and CDR2: KGHSH and LQKENI. This CDR3 region has 14 residues. CDR3 in amino acids: CASSPLQTRETQYF. The CDR3 nucleotides are TGTGCCAGCTCACCATTACAGACGCGGGAGACCCAGTACTTC.

The CDR3 DNA reads TGCAGTGCTAAGACCGGGACAGGGAACCCCAATGAGCAGTTCTTC. Encoded protein: CSAKTGTGNPNEQFF. The V gene is TRBV20-1, the J gene TRBJ2-1, with 9 nucleotides matching TRBD1. This CDR3 has 15 amino acids. V lost 4 bases to trimming and J lost 6 bases; unmatched junction nucleotides: 10. Germline V gene data show CDR1 as DFQATT and CDR2 as SNEGSKA (reference sequence).

This clonotype was seen repeatedly, ten times or more. The rearrangement uses TRBV12-3 or TRBV12-4 and TRBJ1-2; D gene unclear. Trimming took 5 bases from V and 7 from J, leaving 14 bases between them. The CDR3 is 13 residues long. CDR3 sequence: CASSIGNFIGYTF. The CDR3 nucleotides read TGTGCCAGCAGTATCGGGAATTTTATTGGCTACACCTTC.

V is TRBV6-5 and J is TRBJ2-1, with D possibly TRBD2 on 7 matching bases. CDR1 is MNHEY, CDR2 SVGAGI, per germline. With 0 bases removed from V and 9 bases from J, the gap between germline ends came to 15 bases. The CDR3 runs to 15 residues. CDR3 in amino acids: CASSYSRLGGGEQFF. The CDR3 DNA reads TGTGCCAGCAGTTACTCGAGATTAGGGGGGGGTGAGCAGTTCTTC.

This clonotype showed up many times. V is TRBV7-2 and J is TRBJ1-4, with D perhaps matching TRBD1 (5 bases). The CDR3 spans 14 residues. Germline lookup yields CDR1 SGHTA and CDR2 FQGNSA. Deletions cut 1 base from V and 3 bases from J, with 6 bases between. The CDR3 sequence: CASSLGGANEKLFF. CDR3 sequence (DNA): TGTGCCAGCAGCTTAGGGGGGGCTAATGAAAAACTGTTTTTT.

The CDR3 region has the DNA TGTGCCAGCAGCTTAAATATTCGGACAGGGAGGTTCAATGAGCAGTTCTTC. Protein sequence: CASSLNIRTGRFNEQFF. J is TRBJ2-1 and V is TRBV11-2; 8 nucleotides line up with TRBD1. The CDR3 consists of 17 residues. V trimming: 2 bases; J trimming: 6 bases; junction bases outside the gene matches: 12. The germline gives CDR1 SGHAT, CDR2 FQNNGV.

The rearrangement uses TRBV7-7 and TRBJ2-5; no clear D gene. CDR3 length: 15 residues. CDR1 is SSHAT and CDR2 is FNYEAQ in the germline V gene (reference sequence). Trimming cost V 0 bases and J 1 base, with 9 bases left between them. The CDR3 region is CASSLAVGSQETQYF. The CDR3, as DNA: TGTGCCAGCAGCTTAGCGGTGGGCAGCCAAGAGACCCAGTACTTC. Supplemented by reference TRBV7-7 and TRBJ2-5, the full variable domain reads GAGVSQSPRYKVTKRGQDVTLRCDPISSHATLYWYQQALGQGPEFLTYFNYEAQPDKSGLPSDRFSAERPEGSISTLTIQRTEQRDSAMYRCASSLAVGSQETQYFGPGTRLLVL.

This clonotype was counted ten times or more. The chain employs TRBV20-1 and TRBJ2-7; no reliable D call. The CDR3 runs 14 residues. CDR1 is DFQATT and CDR2 is SNEGSKA in the germline V gene (reference sequence). V lost 0 bases to trimming and J lost 4 bases, with 13 bases between them. The CDR3 DNA is TGCAGTGCTAGAGAAAGGTGGAATCCTTACGAGCAGTACTTC. This sequence encodes CSARERWNPYEQYF.

The V and J genes are TRBV14 and TRBJ2-7; 7 bases match TRBD1. Germline V gene lookup returns CDR1 SGHDN and CDR2 FVKESK. The CDR3 sequence is 15 residues long. V lost 5 bases and J lost 0; bases outside the gene matches: 7. CDR3 loop: CASSSRQGFSYEQYF. The CDR3 nucleotides are TGTGCCAGCAGCAGTCGACAGGGCTTCTCCTACGAGCAGTACTTC.

This clonotype was seen many times. This chain joins TRBV15 and TRBJ1-5, with a tentative D call TRBD1 (5 bases). This CDR3 is 15 amino acids long. Trimming took off 0 bases at V and 7 bases at J, with 13 bases between the two ends. Germline CDR1 is LNHNV and CDR2 is YYDKDF (reference sequence). This chain's CDR3 is CATSRDGGTWQPQHF. In DNA form, the CDR3 reads TGTGCCACCAGCAGAGATGGGGGGACTTGGCAGCCCCAGCATTTT.

Here the CDR3 reads CASIHSSGANVLTF. The CDR3 DNA is TGTGCCAGCATTCACAGCTCTGGGGCCAACGTCCTGACTTTC. The chain recombines TRBV3-1 with TRBJ2-6; D ambiguous. The CDR3 has 14 residues. Trimming cost V 7 bases and J 0 bases, with 7 bases left between them. CDR1 LGHDT and CDR2 YNNKEL come from the germline V gene (reference sequence).

This clonotype was detected many times. The chain joins TRBV7-3 to TRBJ2-1, with 10 bases that match TRBD2. The CDR3 runs to 15 residues. Germline V lookup: CDR1 SGHTA, CDR2 FQGTGA. V shed 1 base, J shed 8 bases, and the junction held 5 bases outside the gene matches. The CDR3 DNA reads TGTGCCAGCAGCTTAATAGCGGGAGGCGGGGATGAGCAGTTCTTC. This codes for CASSLIAGGGDEQFF. Filled out from reference TRBV7-3 and TRBJ2-1, the complete variable domain reads GAGVSQTPSNKVTEKGKYVELRCDPISGHTALYWYRQSLGQGPEFLIYFQGTGAADDSGLPNDRFFAVRPEGSVSTLKIQRTERGDSAVYLCASSLIAGGGDEQFFGPGTRLTVL.

This clonotype was observed a single time. The chain recombines TRBV12-3 or TRBV12-4 with TRBJ1-1, with D possibly TRBD1 on 5 matching bases. Trimming pared 11 bases from V and 1 base from J, leaving 17 bases between. The CDR3 runs to 14 residues. This CDR3 is CADSLSGKNTEAFF. The CDR3 nucleotides are TGTGCCGACAGTTTATCCGGCAAGAACACTGAAGCTTTCTTT.

The chain joins TRBV3-1 to TRBJ2-6, with D perhaps TRBD1 (5 bases). This CDR3 contains 17 residues. Trimming left V 1 base short and J 0 bases short, with 10 bases between. Per the germline V gene, CDR1 is LGHDT and CDR2 is YNNKEL (reference sequence). The CDR3 protein is CASSQGDSSSGANVLTF. The CDR3 bases are TGTGCCAGCAGCCAAGGAGACAGCAGCTCTGGGGCCAACGTCCTGACTTTC.

This clonotype was seen a few times. The chain recombines TRBV24-1 with TRBJ2-1; D possibly corresponds to TRBD2 (7 bases). V was clipped by 7 bases and J by 3 bases, with 9 bases between them. Germline CDR1 KGHDR, CDR2 SFDVKD. This CDR3 has 13 residues. In nucleotides, the CDR3 is TGTGCCACCAGAGGGGGGGGCTACAATGAGCAGTTCTTC. Protein: CATRGGGYNEQFF.

This clonotype was counted at least ten times. The V gene is TRBV10-3, the J gene TRBJ2-1, with TRBD2 identical over 13 bases. CDR1 is ENHRY and CDR2 is SYGVKD in the germline V gene. The J segment lost 8 bases and the V segment lost 7 bases, leaving 8 bases of the junction unmatched. The CDR3 is 15 amino acids. CDR3 bases: TGTGCCATCACGCCCGGGACTAGCGGGATGTATGAGCAGTTCTTC. Translation: CAITPGTSGMYEQFF.

This clonotype was seen a few times. The J gene is TRBJ2-3, the V gene TRBV10-3; D remains unclear. Trimming stripped 6 bases from V and 5 bases from J, with 6 bases between. This CDR3 is 11 amino acids long. The germline V gene encodes CDR1 ENHRY and CDR2 SYGVKD. The CDR3 DNA follows: TGTGCCATCAGAGGCGGAGATACGCAGTATTTT. This encodes CAIRGGDTQYF.